The source of this T cell receptor (beta chain) is a study of cytomegalovirus exposure and HLA in healthy donors. In regard to this clone: What it recognizes is unknown.

Study-level results: Researchers reported in a later analysis that common viral pathogens appeared linked to several top clusters.

Amplification used 60 Vbeta primers and 13 Jbeta primers. Profiled with immunoSEQ multiplex PCR; TCRdb holds only in-frame clones, not every one. The sample includes some 170,000 clones, 79% seen only once; the top ten take approximately 2%. The CDR3 contains 15 residues. Trimming took 6 bases from V and 4 from J; bases not matched to a gene: 7. CDR1 SGHTS and CDR2 YDEGEE come from the germline V gene. The sample comprised PBMCs. The receptor comes from a man aged 40-49 years in good health and CMV-seronegative. The chain recombines TRBV5-8 with TRBJ2-1, with 10 nucleotides matching TRBD2. CDR3 sequence reads: CASNLGTSVYNEQFF. CDR3 nucleotide sequence: TGTGCCAGCAACCTAGGGACTAGCGTTTACAATGAGCAGTTCTTC. The variable domain in full, with the rest retrieved from reference TRBV5-8 and TRBJ2-1, is EAGVTQSPTHLIKTRGQQATLRCSPISGHTSVYWYQQALGLGLQFLLWYDEGEERNRGNFPPRFSGRQFPNYSSELNVNALELEDSALYLCASNLGTSVYNEQFFGPGTRLTVL.